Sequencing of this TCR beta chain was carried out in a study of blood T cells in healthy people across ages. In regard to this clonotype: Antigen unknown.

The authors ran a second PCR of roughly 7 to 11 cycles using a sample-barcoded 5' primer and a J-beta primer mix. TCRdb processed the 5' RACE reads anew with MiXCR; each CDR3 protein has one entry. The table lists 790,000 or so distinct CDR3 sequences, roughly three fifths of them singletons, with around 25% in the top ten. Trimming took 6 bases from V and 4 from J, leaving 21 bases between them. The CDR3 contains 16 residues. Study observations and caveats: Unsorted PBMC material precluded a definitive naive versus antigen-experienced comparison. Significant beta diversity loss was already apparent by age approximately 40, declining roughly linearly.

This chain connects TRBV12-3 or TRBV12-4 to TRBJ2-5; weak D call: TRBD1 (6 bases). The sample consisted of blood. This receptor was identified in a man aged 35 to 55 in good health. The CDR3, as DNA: TGTGCCAGCAGCCCACTGGAAGTACAGGGTGCAGAGACCCAGTACTTC. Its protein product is CASSPLEVQGAETQYF.